The subject of this entry is one T cell receptor (beta chain). The antigen it recognizes is unknown. The input lacks base qualities; no much larger clone sits a single base away. This sample was taken from a study of cytomegalovirus exposure and HLA in healthy donors (dated by TCRdb to 2016 to 2017). Study-wide context: An earlier analysis of about 560 of the donors reported under 300 Gb of sequence data and 95 million to 120 million unique TCR beta sequences obtained from about 179 million T cells. An early release that covered about 640 HLA-typed donors contained approximately 300 gigabases of sequencing data and roughly 84 million unique TCR sequences. The genetic ancestry cluster associated with self-reported Caucasian donors included about 84% of the roughly 360 genotyped donors. The study was designed to test whether signatures of past pathogen exposure could be identified by cataloging public T cell receptors. Using immunosequencing, the study profiled T cell repertoires from 550 to 750 subjects and related those repertoires to cytomegalovirus serostatus. Besides the first cohort of 666 subjects, a separate validation cohort made up of about 120 different subjects was used. The study combined high-throughput TCR immunosequencing, statistical association of individual TCRs with disease status, and machine learning to predict cytomegalovirus infection status. In a later analysis, previously published TCR beta repertoires from more than 500 donors were re-analyzed and high-resolution HLA genotyping was added so that TCR occurrence patterns could be studied. The later analysis used no new phenotypic data to find candidate immune exposures, relying instead on TCR beta sequences and their occurrence across donors. An earlier analysis of 500 to 750 of the donors applied high-throughput TCR beta sequencing to assess whether each TCR beta V gene segment acted as functional or pseudogenic. Alongside the repertoire data, information on donor age, sex, ethnicity and CMV serostatus was compiled. Genome-wide SNP genotypes for about 65% of the 666 donors were used in a later genetic analysis, which treated that subset as a discovery cohort. Every discovery cohort repertoire had been produced on one sequencing platform. Class I and class II HLA loci were covered by the typing at four-digit resolution. The number of typed donors differed by locus: roughly 629-630 for A, B, C, DRB1 and DQB1; approximately 530 for DQA1; 606 for DPA1; and about 450 for DPB1. Several DR-DQ haplotypes were treated as single units for association and clustering because of strong linkage in the cohort. On average, about 200,000 unique TCR beta nucleotide sequences were sequenced per donor among 350 to 400 genotyped donors of the cohort, with roughly 20% of those sequences being non-productive.

The cohort comprised 550 to 700 healthy bone marrow donors. At the time of sampling, all cohort members were nominally healthy, though unrecorded immune exposures were likely present. The donor tested CMV seronegative and was one of the 352 seronegative cohort members. Each donor provided a peripheral blood sample, and peripheral blood mononuclear cells were used for TCR beta sequencing. Genomic DNA extraction from the blood cell samples was performed with the Qiagen DNeasy Blood Extraction Kit. The CDR1 and CDR2 encoded by the germline V gene (reference sequence) are LNHDA and SQIVND. Trimming leaves V shorter by 4 bases and J shorter by 1 base, with the junction holding 10 bases beyond the gene matches. The CDR3 goes from the cysteine to the phenylalanine over 16 residues. Just CDR3 DNA is preserved here, 48 bases in frame from base 1. The library was built by means of the immunoSEQ multiplex PCR assay. For the multiplex PCR, a mixture combining 60 forward primers for TCR Vbeta segments and 13 reverse primers for TCR Jbeta segments was used. Amplification of the CDR3 region of rearranged TCR beta genes was performed with a multiplex PCR assay on genomic DNA. The amplified TCR beta libraries were sequenced on the Illumina HiSeq System as 87-base-pair reads. Per the original workflow: A later analysis tallied 80 million to 95 million unique TCR beta chains across the 600 to 700 repertoires, and approximately 11 million of those chains were shared by two or more donors. Raw reads were error-corrected and collapsed into unique sequences by a nearest-neighbor algorithm in which closely related sequences were merged to remove PCR and sequencing errors. V, D and J gene segments were assigned by aligning CDR3 sequences to IMGT reference sequences. For a sequence to be retained, a match of at least six nucleotides to both a V gene segment and a J gene segment was required. A rearrangement counted as productive if the CDR3 had no stop codons and remained in frame with V and J, and every other rearrangement counted as non-productive. Following IMGT convention, CDR3 was defined as the stretch from the second conserved V-encoded cysteine up to the conserved J-encoded phenylalanine. The earlier analysis of fewer than 700 of the donors excluded sequences that lacked an unambiguous match to a single V gene segment. An earlier analysis of a few hundred of the donors classified V segments as functional when productive rearrangements were above 56.7% and as segregating when the standard deviation between donors was above 5%. A statistical classification framework was built to diagnose cytomegalovirus status from the catalog of TCR beta chain sequences. V and J gene assignment, in a later analysis, came from comparing TCR nucleotide sequences with IMGT/GENE-DB human TR gene sequences. The TCRdist pipeline was used in a later analysis to assign CDR3 sequences and most-parsimonious VDJ recombination scenarios. In a later analysis, every TCR beta chain was defined by the combination of its CDR3 amino acid sequence and its V-gene family, and reads without a unique V-gene family were dropped. As a way to deal with suspected cross-contamination and a sequencing artifact, a later analysis dropped 592 nucleotide sequences that were highly shared and had low generation probability. A later analysis calculated a clonal expansion index for each public chain from normalized within-repertoire ranks of inferred template counts. In a later analysis, generation probabilities were computed using a VDJ recombination model fitted to out-of-frame rearrangements, and the results were checked against IGoR. A later analysis scored TCR-TCR, TCR-HLA and TCR-CMV co-occurrence with hypergeometric tests, applying a repertoire-size bias correction to TCR pairs. A later analysis estimated false discovery rates by permuting HLA or CMV assignments 20 times. A later analysis grouped co-occurring TCRs with DBSCAN, adding TCRdist sequence similarity when clustering within HLA-allele-positive subsets. Repertoires with fewer than 30,000 or more than 120,000 public chains were left out of co-occurrence clustering, as were several repertoires with anomalous nucleotide sharing. TCRdb holds this immuneACCESS table with in-frame rearrangements only. Some clones are missing; in checked studies, unresolved V genes explain under half, and the rest has no known cause. Clone size and the V and J calls come from that table; the DNA yielded D and trimming. The sample includes 150,000 to 200,000 clones, with approximately 80% observed a single time. About 2.2% of the sample goes to the ten largest clones.

Findings and caveats that apply to the study as a whole: The only immune exposure information available for the cohort was CMV serostatus. In a later analysis, HLA-associated TCR beta chains were found to be more clonally expanded and to have lower generation probabilities than equally common non-associated chains. A group of highly shared sequence variants was considered likely to be a technical artifact of the sequencing pipeline. A further reported finding was that TCR beta sequences accurately predicted the HLA-A and HLA-B alleles for most subjects in the first cohort. An association between a missense DCLRE1C variant and V-gene and J-gene trimming of TCR beta chains was found in a later genetic analysis and replicated in an independent cohort. In a later analysis, several top co-occurrence clusters were reported to appear linked to parvovirus B19, influenza, CMV and Epstein-Barr virus. Strong co-occurrence of HLA alleles, especially DR and DQ, made assigning TCR associations to individual alleles difficult. Most TCR sequences were observed very rarely across donors, whereas some public TCRs were present in many individuals. Some IMGT-functional V segments, including TRBV6-2 and TRBV6-3, could not be distinguished by the 87-base-pair reads and were therefore excluded. According to a later genetic analysis, donors in an Asian-associated ancestry cluster had fewer N-insertions in productive TCRs than the approximately 650-donor mean. The study gave a list of under 200 TCR beta chains associated with cytomegalovirus. The authors suggested that the approach could potentially be generalized to other disease states and immunological phenotypes. In a later analysis, most CMV-associated TCR beta chains were found to appear HLA-restricted, with HLA associations seemingly driven largely by CMV exposure. The classifier was reported to diagnose cytomegalovirus status with high specificity and sensitivity in both the original and validation cohorts. This cohort had only TCR beta chains sequenced, and the lack of alpha or paired-chain data limited which features could be detected. Specific HLA alleles were associated with 15,000 to 20,000 TCR beta sequences at a false discovery rate of 0.05 in a later analysis. Sequencing depth was assumed to be roughly uniform across donors in the presence/absence analyses, though that assumption may not hold. Because some donors lacked HLA typing at each locus, the association tests relied only on the typed subset. Correlated functional status among segregating V segments might reflect linkage disequilibrium, but an unknown experimental factor could not be ruled out. Because counts were too low, roughly 16 rarely observed V segments, including chromosome 9 orphons, were left out of the earlier analysis of a few hundred of the donors. Broadly in line with IMGT annotations, most TCR beta V segments showed up in productive rearrangements about 87% or about 30% of the time in an earlier analysis of approximately 600 of the donors. In a later analysis, the rate of TCR association differed among HLA loci, with DRB1 alleles having the most associated TCRs and HLA-C alleles having the fewest. A few of the identified cytomegalovirus-associated TCR beta chains were confirmed in vitro to be specific for cytomegalovirus antigens.

Input material: PBMCs. The receptor was isolated from a woman aged 30 to 39 in good health and CMV-seronegative. The sequence links TRBV19 to TRBJ2-7, and 7 junction bases match TRBD2. The CDR3 region has the sequence CASSRGGIMRSYEQYF. The DNA sequence reads TGTGCCAGTAGTAGGGGGGGGATCATGCGTTCCTACGAGCAGTACTTC.